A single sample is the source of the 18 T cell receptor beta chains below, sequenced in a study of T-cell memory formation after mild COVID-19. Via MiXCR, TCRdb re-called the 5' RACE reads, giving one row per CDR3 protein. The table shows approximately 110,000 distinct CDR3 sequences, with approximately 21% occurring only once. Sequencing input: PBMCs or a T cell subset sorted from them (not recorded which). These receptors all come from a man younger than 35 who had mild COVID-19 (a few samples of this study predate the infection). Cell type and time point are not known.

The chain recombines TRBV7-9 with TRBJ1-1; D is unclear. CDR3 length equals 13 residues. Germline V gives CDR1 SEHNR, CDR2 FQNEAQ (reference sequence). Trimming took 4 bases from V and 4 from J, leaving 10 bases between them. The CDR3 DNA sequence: TGTGCCAGCAGCTCCACCTATAGCACTGAAGCTTTCTTT. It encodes CASSSTYSTEAFF.

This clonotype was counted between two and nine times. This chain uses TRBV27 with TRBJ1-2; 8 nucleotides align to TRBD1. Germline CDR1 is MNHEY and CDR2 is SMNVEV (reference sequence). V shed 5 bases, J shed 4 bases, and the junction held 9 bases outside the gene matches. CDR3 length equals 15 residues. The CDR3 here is CASSPGQGIPYGYTF. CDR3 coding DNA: TGTGCCAGCAGTCCCGGACAGGGCATCCCCTATGGCTACACCTTC.

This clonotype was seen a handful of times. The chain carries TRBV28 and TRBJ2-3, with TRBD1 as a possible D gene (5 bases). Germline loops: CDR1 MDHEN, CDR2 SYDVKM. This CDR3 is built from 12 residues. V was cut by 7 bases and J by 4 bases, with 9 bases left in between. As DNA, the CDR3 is TGTGCCAGCACTCAGGGTCCAGATACGCAGTATTTT. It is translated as CASTQGPDTQYF. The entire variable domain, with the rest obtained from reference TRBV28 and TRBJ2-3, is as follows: DVKVTQSSRYLVKRTGEKVFLECVQDMDHENMFWYRQDPGLGLRLIYFSYDVKMKEKGDIPEGYSVSREKKERFSLILESASTNQTSMYLCASTQGPDTQYFGPGTRLTVL.

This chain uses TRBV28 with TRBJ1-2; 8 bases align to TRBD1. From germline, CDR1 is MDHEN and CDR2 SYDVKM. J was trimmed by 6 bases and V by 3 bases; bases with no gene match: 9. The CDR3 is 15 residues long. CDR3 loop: CASSLTGDGYDGYTF. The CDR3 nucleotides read TGTGCCAGCAGTTTGACAGGGGATGGTTATGATGGCTACACCTTC.

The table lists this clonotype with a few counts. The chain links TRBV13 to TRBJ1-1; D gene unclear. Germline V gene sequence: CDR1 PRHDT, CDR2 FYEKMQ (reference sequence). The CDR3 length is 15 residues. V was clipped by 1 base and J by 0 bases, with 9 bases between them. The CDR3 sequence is CASSLEAGLNTEAFF. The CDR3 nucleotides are TGTGCCAGCAGCTTAGAGGCAGGTTTGAACACTGAAGCTTTCTTT.

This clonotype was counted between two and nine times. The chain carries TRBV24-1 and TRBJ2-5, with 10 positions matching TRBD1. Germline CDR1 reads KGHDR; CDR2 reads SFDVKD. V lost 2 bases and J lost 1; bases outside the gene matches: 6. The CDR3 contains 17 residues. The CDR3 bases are TGTGCCACCAGTGATTGGGACAGGGGACTCCCCCAAGAGACCCAGTACTTC. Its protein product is CATSDWDRGLPQETQYF.

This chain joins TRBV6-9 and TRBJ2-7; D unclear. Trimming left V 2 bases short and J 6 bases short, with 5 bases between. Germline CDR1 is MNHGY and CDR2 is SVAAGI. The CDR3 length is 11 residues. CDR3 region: CASSYGCEQYV. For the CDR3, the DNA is TGTGCCAGCAGTTATGGTTGCGAGCAGTACGTC.

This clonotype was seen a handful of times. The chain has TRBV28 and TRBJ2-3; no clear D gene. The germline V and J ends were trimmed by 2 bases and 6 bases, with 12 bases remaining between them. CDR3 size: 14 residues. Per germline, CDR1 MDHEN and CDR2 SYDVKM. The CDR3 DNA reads TGTGCCAGCAGTTTAGGGGTCCCGTCGGATACGCAGTATTTT. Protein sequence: CASSLGVPSDTQYF.

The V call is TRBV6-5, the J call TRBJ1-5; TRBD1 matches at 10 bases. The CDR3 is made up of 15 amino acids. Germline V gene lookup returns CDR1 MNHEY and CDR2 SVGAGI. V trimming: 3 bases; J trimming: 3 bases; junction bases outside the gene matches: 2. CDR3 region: CASSYGTGDNQPQHF. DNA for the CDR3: TGTGCCAGCAGTTATGGGACAGGGGACAATCAGCCCCAGCATTTT.

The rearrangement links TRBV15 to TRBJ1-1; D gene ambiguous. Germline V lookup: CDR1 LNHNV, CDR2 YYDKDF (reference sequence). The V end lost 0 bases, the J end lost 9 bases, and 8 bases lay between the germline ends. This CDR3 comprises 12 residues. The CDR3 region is CATSREPGKAFF. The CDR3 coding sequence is TGTGCCACCAGCAGAGAGCCTGGGAAAGCTTTCTTT.

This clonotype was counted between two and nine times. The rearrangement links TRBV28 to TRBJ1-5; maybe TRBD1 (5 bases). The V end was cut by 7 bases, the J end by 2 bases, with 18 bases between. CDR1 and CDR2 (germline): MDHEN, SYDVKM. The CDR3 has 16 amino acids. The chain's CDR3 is CASTPGAVFGNQPQHF. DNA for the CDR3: TGTGCCAGCACCCCCGGGGCCGTTTTTGGCAATCAGCCCCAGCATTTT.

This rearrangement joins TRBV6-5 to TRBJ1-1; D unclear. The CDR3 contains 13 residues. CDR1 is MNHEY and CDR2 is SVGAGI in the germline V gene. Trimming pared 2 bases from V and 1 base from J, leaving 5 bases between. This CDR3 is CASSYGQNTEAFF. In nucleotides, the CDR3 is TGTGCCAGCAGTTACGGGCAGAACACTGAAGCTTTCTTT.

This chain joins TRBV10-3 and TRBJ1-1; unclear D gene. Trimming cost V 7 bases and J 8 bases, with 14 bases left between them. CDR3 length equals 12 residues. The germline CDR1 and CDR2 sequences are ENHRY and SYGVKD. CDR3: CAIITADLEAFF. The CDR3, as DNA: TGTGCCATCATTACCGCGGACCTCGAAGCTTTCTTT.

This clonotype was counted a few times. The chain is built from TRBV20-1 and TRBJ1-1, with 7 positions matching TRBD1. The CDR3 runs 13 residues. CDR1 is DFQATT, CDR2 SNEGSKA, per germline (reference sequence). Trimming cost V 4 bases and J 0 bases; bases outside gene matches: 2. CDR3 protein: CSATQGLNTEAFF. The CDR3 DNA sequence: TGCAGTGCTACACAGGGGTTGAACACTGAAGCTTTCTTT.

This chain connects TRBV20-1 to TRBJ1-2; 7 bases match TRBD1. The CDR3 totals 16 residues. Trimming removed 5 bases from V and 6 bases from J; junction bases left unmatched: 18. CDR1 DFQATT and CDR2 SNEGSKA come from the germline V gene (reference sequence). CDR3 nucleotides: TGCAGTGCTTTAAGACAGGGTGGGGGCAGATGGGATGGCTACACCTTC. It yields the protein CSALRQGGGRWDGYTF.

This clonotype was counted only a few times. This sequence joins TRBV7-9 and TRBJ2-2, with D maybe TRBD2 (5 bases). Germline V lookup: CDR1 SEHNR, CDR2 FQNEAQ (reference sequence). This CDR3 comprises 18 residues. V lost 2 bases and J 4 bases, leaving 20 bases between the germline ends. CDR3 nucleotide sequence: TGTGCCAGCAGCTTATCAGGTTCGCTGGACTCTTTCACCGGGGAGCTGTTTTTT. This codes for CASSLSGSLDSFTGELFF.

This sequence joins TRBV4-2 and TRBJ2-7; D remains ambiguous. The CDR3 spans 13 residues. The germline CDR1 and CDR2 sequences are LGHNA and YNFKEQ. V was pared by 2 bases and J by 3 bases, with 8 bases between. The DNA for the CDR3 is TGTGCCAGCAGCCAAATATCAGGCTACGAGCAGTACGTC. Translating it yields CASSQISGYEQYV.

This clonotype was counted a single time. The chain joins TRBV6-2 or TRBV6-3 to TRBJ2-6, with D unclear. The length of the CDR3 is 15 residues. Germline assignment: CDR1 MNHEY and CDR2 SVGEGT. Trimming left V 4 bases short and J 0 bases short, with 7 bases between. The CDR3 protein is CASSFRLSGANVLTF. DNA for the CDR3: TGTGCCAGCAGTTTCCGGCTCTCTGGGGCCAACGTCCTGACTTTC.